This TCR beta chain was profiled in a study of blood T cell repertoires in COVID-19. Study information: Acute and convalescent COVID-19 samples came from the United States, Italy and Spain.

The germline CDR1 and CDR2 sequences are LGHNA and YNFKEQ. V shed 5 bases, J shed 4 bases, and the junction held 8 bases outside the gene matches. There are 17 residues in the CDR3. Assay used: immunoSEQ multiplex PCR; TCRdb lists only in-frame clones, some missing. The repertoire holds about 150,000 clones, with roughly four fifths as singletons. The clonotype was recovered from a woman aged 55-70 years with acute or convalescent COVID-19. The chain combines TRBV4-2 with TRBJ2-6; 10 bases align to TRBD1. Sequences were obtained from peripheral blood. CDR3 sequence: CASSYGTGVAGANVLTF. The CDR3, as DNA: TGTGCCAGCAGCTACGGGACAGGGGTTGCGGGGGCCAACGTCCTGACTTTC.